Presented here are 23 T cell receptor beta chains from one specimen sequenced in a study of beta chain features in type 1 diabetes. cDNA synthesis used the whole RNA isolate, giving expressed TCRB sequences. Only in-frame clones appear in the TCRdb table, and some are missing; sequencing was by immunoSEQ multiplex PCR. The sample records more than 300,000 clones, 8% being singletons. Sequencing was performed on central memory CD4+ T cells from blood. Receptor source: a woman between 18 and 30 years old in good health.

This clone occurred a few times. V is TRBV4-3 and J is TRBJ1-1; a weak D match, TRBD1 (6 bases). V shed 4 bases and J shed 5 bases, with 20 bases lying between them. There are 16 residues in the CDR3. Per germline, CDR1 LGHNA and CDR2 YSLEER. CDR3: CASSLSLGGRGTEAFF. As DNA, the CDR3 is TGCGCCAGCAGCCTCAGTTTAGGGGGACGAGGGACTGAAGCTTTCTTT.

The chain is built from TRBV11-2 and TRBJ2-7; 11 positions agree with TRBD2. Unmatched junction bases numbered 9, after V lost 0 bases and J lost 2 bases. Germline CDR1 and CDR2: SGHAT and FQNNGV. The CDR3 consists of 18 residues. CDR3 loop: CASSLDRPSGRRAYEQYF. CDR3 nucleotide sequence: TGTGCCAGCAGCTTAGATCGGCCTAGCGGGAGGAGGGCCTACGAGCAGTACTTC.

This clone showed up just a few times. Mismatch with germline at one junction end may stem from a read error. The chain couples TRBV7-7 to TRBJ2-7, with D hard to call. Germline V lookup: CDR1 SSHAT, CDR2 FNYEAQ (reference sequence). This CDR3 is 17 amino acids long. CDR3 amino acids: CASSLIDLRSTRYEQYF. Here the CDR3 DNA reads TGTGCTAGCAGCTTAATTGACTTAAGGTCTACCCGCTACGAGCAGTACTTC.

V is TRBV5-1 and J is TRBJ2-2; the D gene is possibly TRBD2 (5 bases). V shed 0 bases and J shed 6 bases, with 9 bases lying between them. This CDR3 is 14 amino acids long. Per the germline V gene, CDR1 is SGHRS and CDR2 is YFSETQ. The CDR3: CASSLEPGAGELFF. Written as DNA, the CDR3 is TGCGCCAGCAGCTTGGAGCCCGGGGCCGGGGAGCTGTTTTTT.

The rearrangement uses TRBV18 and TRBJ2-2, with D tentatively TRBD2 (5 bases). Per the germline V gene, CDR1 is KGHSH and CDR2 is LQKENI. This CDR3 contains 15 residues. V shed 4 bases and J shed 5 bases, with 14 bases lying between them. The chain's CDR3 is CASSRTRAETGELFF. In DNA, the CDR3 is TGTGCCAGCTCACGAACTAGGGCAGAAACCGGGGAGCTGTTTTTT.

The gene calls are TRBV4-2 and TRBJ2-1, with 12 bases fitting TRBD2. V lost 1 base to trimming and J lost 9 bases; unmatched junction nucleotides: 4. CDR3 length equals 15 residues. CDR1 and CDR2 (germline): LGHNA, YNFKEQ. The DNA of the CDR3 is TGTGCCAGCAGCCAAGGGACTAGCGGGATTTTTGAGCAGTTCTTC. This translates into CASSQGTSGIFEQFF.

The chain uses TRBV7-2 and TRBJ2-2; TRBD1 agrees at 8 bases. Germline V lookup: CDR1 SGHTA, CDR2 FQGNSA. V was clipped by 1 base and J by 4 bases; unmatched bases: 2. This CDR3 is built from 15 residues. The CDR3 spells CASSLEQGGTGELFF. CDR3 in DNA: TGTGCCAGCAGCTTAGAACAGGGGGGCACCGGGGAGCTGTTTTTT.

The CDR3 sequence is CASSPLSLVDTQYF. CDR3 sequence (DNA): TGTGCCAGCTCACCACTAAGCCTGGTTGATACGCAGTATTTT. This sequence joins TRBV18 and TRBJ2-3; no clear D gene. The CDR3 is 14 residues long. CDR1 and CDR2 (germline): KGHSH, LQKENI. V was cut by 1 base and J by 6 bases, with 11 bases left in between.

This clone was seen a few times. The chain combines TRBV7-9 with TRBJ1-4; D is undetermined. This CDR3 comprises 17 residues. In germline, CDR1 is SEHNR, CDR2 FQNEAQ (reference sequence). The V and J ends lost 3 bases and 2 bases respectively, with 16 bases between them. The chain's CDR3 is CASSLTHVASTNEKLFF. The CDR3, as DNA: TGTGCCAGCAGCTTGACCCACGTGGCTAGTACTAATGAAAAACTGTTTTTT.

This clone was detected only a few times. The J gene is TRBJ1-2, the V gene TRBV7-2; maybe TRBD1 (5 bases). This CDR3 spans 13 amino acids. CDR1 is SGHTA, CDR2 FQGNSA, per germline. Between the trimmed V and J ends, which lost 5 bases and 4 bases, there was a span of 11 bases. CDR3 in amino acids: CASSPDSFYGYTF. The CDR3 DNA is TGTGCCAGCAGCCCAGACAGCTTCTATGGCTACACCTTC.

In its sample, this clone was seen a few times. The rearrangement links TRBV19 to TRBJ1-1; TRBD1 aligns across 8 bases. Germline CDR1 and CDR2: LNHDA and SQIVND (reference sequence). This CDR3 region has 13 residues. Trimming removed 6 bases from V and 10 bases from J; junction bases left unmatched: 10. This CDR3 reads CASSREGQGGAFF. In DNA form, the CDR3 reads TGTGCCAGTAGCCGCGAAGGACAGGGTGGAGCTTTCTTT. Complete variable domain (other parts from reference TRBV19 and TRBJ1-1): DGGITQSPKYLFRKEGQNVTLSCEQNLNHDAMYWYRQDPGQGLRLIYYSQIVNDFQKGDIAEGYSVSREKKESFPLTVTSAQKNPTAFYLCASSREGQGGAFFGQGTRLTVV.

This clone was counted a few times. The chain couples TRBV2 to TRBJ1-1, with D possibly being TRBD1 (5 bases). Germline CDR1 reads SNHLY; CDR2 reads FYNNEI. V lost 5 bases and J lost 0, with 13 bases in between. The CDR3 length is 15 residues. The DNA for the CDR3 is TGTGCCAGCAGTTTTGGGACGGCAATGAACACTGAAGCTTTCTTT. Translation: CASSFGTAMNTEAFF.

Ten or more counts support this clone. The chain links TRBV28 to TRBJ1-2, with D unclear. CDR1 is MDHEN, CDR2 SYDVKM, per germline. Trimming took off 6 bases at V and 1 base at J, with 12 bases between the two ends. The CDR3 runs to 14 residues. The CDR3 DNA is TGTGCCAGCAGCCCCGATAGGCTTAACTATGGCTACACCTTC. Translating it yields CASSPDRLNYGYTF.

The CDR3 sequence is CASSVGRLANTYEQYF. CDR3 coding DNA: TGTGCCAGCAGCGTAGGTCGACTAGCGAACACCTACGAGCAGTACTTC. The chain employs TRBV9 and TRBJ2-7, with 8 bases matching TRBD2. The CDR3 is 16 residues long. V lost 0 bases to trimming and J lost 2 bases; unmatched junction nucleotides: 7. Germline loops: CDR1 SGDLS, CDR2 YYNGEE.

This clone came up many times. The chain joins TRBV6-5 to TRBJ2-2; a possible D gene is TRBD2 (6 bases). Germline CDR1 is MNHEY and CDR2 is SVGAGI. The CDR3 has 16 residues. V was pared by 0 bases and J by 5 bases, with 13 bases between. The CDR3 reads CASSYSFTGETGELFF. Here the CDR3 DNA reads TGTGCCAGCAGTTACTCGTTTACGGGAGAGACCGGGGAGCTGTTTTTT.

This clone appeared a few times. The genes are TRBV5-4 and TRBJ2-4; 9 bases agree with TRBD2. Unmatched junction bases numbered 6, after V lost 3 bases and J lost 2 bases. Germline CDR1 and CDR2: SGHNT and YYREEE (reference sequence). There are 16 residues in the CDR3. Here the CDR3 reads CASSSAGGATKNIQYF. In DNA form, the CDR3 reads TGTGCCAGCAGCTCCGCGGGGGGGGCAACCAAAAACATTCAGTACTTC.

The table lists this clone with many counts. Within the sample, other DNA sequences also encode this same CDR3. The DNA of the CDR3 is TGTGCCAGCAGTCCCCAAAGATATGGCTACACCTTC. This translates into CASSPQRYGYTF. This rearrangement joins TRBV28 to TRBJ1-2; no reliable D call. Per germline, CDR1 MDHEN and CDR2 SYDVKM. Trimming removed 5 bases at V and 5 bases at J, with 9 bases between. The CDR3 totals 12 residues.

In its sample, this clone was seen a few times. The rearrangement links TRBV25-1 to TRBJ2-1, with D perhaps given as TRBD1 or TRBD2 (6 bases each). The CDR3 loop spans 16 amino acids. V gave up 2 bases and J gave up 5 bases, with 16 bases separating them. Germline CDR1 reads MGHDK; CDR2 reads SYGVNS. In DNA, the CDR3 is TGTGCCAGCAGTGAAGGGGGGCGTGGACTCAACAATGAGCAGTTCTTC. This codes for CASSEGGRGLNNEQFF.

This clone was counted between two and nine times. The chain is built from TRBV11-2 and TRBJ1-5, with 8 bases that match TRBD1. The CDR3 has 15 residues. V shed 5 bases, J shed 4 bases, and the junction held 7 bases outside the gene matches. Germline values: CDR1 SGHAT, CDR2 FQNNGV. CDR3 sequence (DNA): TGTGCCAGCAGCCCAGGACAGGGAGGGAATCAGCCCCAGCATTTT. This sequence encodes CASSPGQGGNQPQHF.

This clone turned up a few times. The J gene is TRBJ1-2, the V gene TRBV6-5; TRBD1 aligns across 7 bases. This CDR3 region has 13 residues. J lost 3 bases, V lost 5 bases, and 3 bases had no gene match. In germline, CDR1 is MNHEY, CDR2 SVGAGI. The CDR3 DNA reads TGTGCCAGCAGTGCGGGGACAGACTATGGCTACACCTTC. It translates to CASSAGTDYGYTF.

The CDR3 loop reads CASSSGQGPYGYTF. The CDR3 nucleotides are TGCGCCAGCAGCTCGGGACAGGGGCCCTATGGCTACACCTTC. The chain employs TRBV5-1 and TRBJ1-2; 10 bases fit TRBD1. V was pared by 3 bases and J by 4 bases, with 3 bases of the junction left unmatched. CDR3 length equals 14 residues. Germline V gene sequence: CDR1 SGHRS, CDR2 YFSETQ. Based on the CDR3 plus reference TRBV5-1 and TRBJ1-2, the full variable domain is KAGVTQTPRYLIKTRGQQVTLSCSPISGHRSVSWYQQTPGQGLQFLFEYFSETQRNKGNFPGRFSGRQFSNSRSEMNVSTLELGDSALYLCASSSGQGPYGYTFGSGTRLTVV.

The CDR3 region is CASSLQDNDEKLFF. CDR3 sequence (DNA): TGTGCCAGCAGCTTACAGGATAACGATGAAAAACTGTTTTTT. This chain joins TRBV7-6 and TRBJ1-4; no definite D call. The CDR3 extends over 14 amino acids. Per germline, CDR1 SGHVS and CDR2 FNYEAQ. The germline V and J ends were trimmed by 2 bases and 6 bases, with 10 bases remaining between them.

This clone was found a few times. An end of the junction differs from the germline gene, which may be a read error. This chain links TRBV10-3 with TRBJ2-3, with D perhaps given as TRBD1 or TRBD2 (6 bases each). The CDR3 totals 15 residues. Germline CDR1 reads ENHRY; CDR2 reads SYGVKD. CDR3 loop: CASSWSVRGGDTQYF. The CDR3 bases are TGTGCCAGCAGTTGGTCTGTCAGAGGGGGGGATACGCAGTATTTT.